This T cell receptor beta chain was obtained from a study of cytomegalovirus exposure and HLA in healthy donors. Overall study findings and caveats: The finding came from a later analysis; first-cohort TCR clusters tended to co-occur in the roughly 120 validation repertoires. 150 or so TCR beta chains were listed as cytomegalovirus-associated.

With regard to this clone: Its matching antigen is unknown.

Method: immunoSEQ multiplex PCR; TCRdb's copy keeps in-frame clones and lacks some. The repertoire holds some 200,000 clones, with roughly 82% as singletons. The V and J ends lost 3 bases and 0 bases respectively, with 23 bases between them. The CDR3 is 19 residues long. Germline V gene data show CDR1 as GTSNPN and CDR2 as SVGIG (reference sequence). A roughly 120-subject validation cohort, separate from the approximately 690-subject first cohort, supplied the donors. V and J are TRBV30 and TRBJ1-4; D possibly corresponds to TRBD1 (6 bases). The sequence came from a woman between 25 and 40 years old in good health and CMV-seropositive. The sequencing input was PBMCs. CDR3 amino acids: CAWRPPDRLELTTNEKLFF. The CDR3 DNA reads as TGTGCCTGGAGACCCCCGGACAGACTTGAACTAACAACTAATGAAAAACTGTTTTTT.